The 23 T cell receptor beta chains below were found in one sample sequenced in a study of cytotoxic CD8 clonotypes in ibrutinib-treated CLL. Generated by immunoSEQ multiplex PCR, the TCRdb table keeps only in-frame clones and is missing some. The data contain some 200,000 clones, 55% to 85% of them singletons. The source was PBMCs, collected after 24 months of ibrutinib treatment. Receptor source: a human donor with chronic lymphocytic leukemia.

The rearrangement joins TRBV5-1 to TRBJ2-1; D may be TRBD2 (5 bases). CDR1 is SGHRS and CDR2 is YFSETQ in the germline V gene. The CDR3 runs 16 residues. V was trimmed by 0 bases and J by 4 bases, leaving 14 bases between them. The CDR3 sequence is CASSLDGGRAYNEQFF. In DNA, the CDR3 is TGCGCCAGCAGCTTGGATGGCGGGCGCGCTTACAATGAGCAGTTCTTC. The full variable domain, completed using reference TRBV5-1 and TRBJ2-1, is KAGVTQTPRYLIKTRGQQVTLSCSPISGHRSVSWYQQTPGQGLQFLFEYFSETQRNKGNFPGRFSGRQFSNSRSEMNVSTLELGDSALYLCASSLDGGRAYNEQFFGPGTRLTVL.

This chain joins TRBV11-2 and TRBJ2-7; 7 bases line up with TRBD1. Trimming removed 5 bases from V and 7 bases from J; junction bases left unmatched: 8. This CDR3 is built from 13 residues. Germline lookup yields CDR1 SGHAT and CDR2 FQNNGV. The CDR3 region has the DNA TGTGCCAGCAGCCCTAGGGGACAGCAGGAGCAGTACTTC. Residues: CASSPRGQQEQYF.

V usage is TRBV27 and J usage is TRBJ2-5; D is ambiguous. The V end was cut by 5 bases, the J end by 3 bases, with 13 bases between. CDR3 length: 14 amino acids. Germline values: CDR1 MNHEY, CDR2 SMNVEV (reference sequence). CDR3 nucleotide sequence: TGTGCCAGCAGTGCCCGCGAATGGGAAGAGACCCAGTACTTC. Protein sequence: CASSAREWEETQYF.

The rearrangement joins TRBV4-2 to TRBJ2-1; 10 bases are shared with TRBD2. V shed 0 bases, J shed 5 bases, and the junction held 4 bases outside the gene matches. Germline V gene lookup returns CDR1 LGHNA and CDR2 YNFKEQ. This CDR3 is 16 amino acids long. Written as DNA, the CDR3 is TGTGCCAGCAGCCAAGAGGCTAGCGGGAGACACAATGAGCAGTTCTTC. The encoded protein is CASSQEASGRHNEQFF.

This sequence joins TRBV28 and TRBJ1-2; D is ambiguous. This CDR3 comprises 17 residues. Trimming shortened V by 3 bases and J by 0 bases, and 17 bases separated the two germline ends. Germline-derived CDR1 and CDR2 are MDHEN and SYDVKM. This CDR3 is CASSFATQAQTNYGYTF. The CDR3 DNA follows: TGTGCCAGCAGTTTTGCCACCCAGGCTCAAACTAACTATGGCTACACCTTC.

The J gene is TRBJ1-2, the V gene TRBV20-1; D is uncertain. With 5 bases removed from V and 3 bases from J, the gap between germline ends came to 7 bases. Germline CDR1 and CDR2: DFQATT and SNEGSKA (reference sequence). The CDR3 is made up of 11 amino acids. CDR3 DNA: TGCAGTGCTGAAAGCTACTATGGCTACACCTTC. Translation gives CSAESYYGYTF.

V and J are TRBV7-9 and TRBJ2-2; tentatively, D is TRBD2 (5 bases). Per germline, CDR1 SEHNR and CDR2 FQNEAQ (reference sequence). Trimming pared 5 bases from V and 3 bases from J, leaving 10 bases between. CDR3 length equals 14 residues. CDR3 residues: CASSMTTHTGELFF. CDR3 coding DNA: TGTGCCAGCAGCATGACTACGCACACCGGGGAGCTGTTTTTT.

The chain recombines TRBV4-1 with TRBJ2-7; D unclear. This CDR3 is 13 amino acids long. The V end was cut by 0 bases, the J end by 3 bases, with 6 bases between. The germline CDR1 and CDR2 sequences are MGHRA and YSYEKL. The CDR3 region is CASSQDLYYEQYF. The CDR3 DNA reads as TGCGCCAGCAGCCAAGATCTCTACTACGAGCAGTACTTC.

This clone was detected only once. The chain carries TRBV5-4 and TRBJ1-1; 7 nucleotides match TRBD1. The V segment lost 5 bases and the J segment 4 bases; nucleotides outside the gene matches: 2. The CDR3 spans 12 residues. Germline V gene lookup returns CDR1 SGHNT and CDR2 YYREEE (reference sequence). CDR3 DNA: TGTGCCAGCAGACGACAGGGCACTGAAGCTTTCTTT. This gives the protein CASRRQGTEAFF.

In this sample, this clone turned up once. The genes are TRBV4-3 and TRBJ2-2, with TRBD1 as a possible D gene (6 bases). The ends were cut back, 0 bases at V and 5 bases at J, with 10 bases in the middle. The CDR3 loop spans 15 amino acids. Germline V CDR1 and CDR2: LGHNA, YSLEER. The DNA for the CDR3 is TGCGCCAGCAGCCAAGATTGGGGGCGGACCGGGGAGCTGTTTTTT. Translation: CASSQDWGRTGELFF.

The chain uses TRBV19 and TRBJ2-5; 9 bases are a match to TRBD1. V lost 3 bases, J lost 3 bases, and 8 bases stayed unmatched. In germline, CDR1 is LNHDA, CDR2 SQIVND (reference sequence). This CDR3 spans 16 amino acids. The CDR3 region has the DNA TGTGCCAGTAGTATTCAATCCTGGACAGGGGAAGAGACCCAGTACTTC. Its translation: CASSIQSWTGEETQYF.

The CDR3 loop reads CASSLRDTQYF. The CDR3 bases are TGCGCCAGCAGCTTGAGAGATACGCAGTATTTT. The chain recombines TRBV5-1 with TRBJ2-3, with unresolved D. V lost 1 base and J 5 bases, leaving 2 bases between the germline ends. Germline V gene sequence: CDR1 SGHRS, CDR2 YFSETQ. This CDR3 is 11 amino acids long.

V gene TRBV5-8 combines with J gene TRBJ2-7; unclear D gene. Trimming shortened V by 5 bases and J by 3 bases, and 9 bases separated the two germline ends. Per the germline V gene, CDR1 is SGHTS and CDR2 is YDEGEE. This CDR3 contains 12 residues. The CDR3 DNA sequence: TGTGCCAGCAGGCAATCCCGCTACGAGCAGTACTTC. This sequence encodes CASRQSRYEQYF.

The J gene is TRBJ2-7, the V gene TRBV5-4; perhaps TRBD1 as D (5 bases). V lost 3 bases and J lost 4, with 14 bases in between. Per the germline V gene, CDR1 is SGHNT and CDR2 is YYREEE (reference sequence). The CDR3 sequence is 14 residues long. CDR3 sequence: CASSYQGSSYEQYF. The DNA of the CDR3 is TGTGCCAGCAGCTACCAGGGTTCGAGTTACGAGCAGTACTTC.

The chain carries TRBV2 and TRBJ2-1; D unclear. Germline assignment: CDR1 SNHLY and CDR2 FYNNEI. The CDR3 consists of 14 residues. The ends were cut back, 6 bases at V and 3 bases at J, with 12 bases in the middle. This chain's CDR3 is CASSPRSLYNEQFF. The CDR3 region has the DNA TGTGCCAGCAGCCCCCGATCCCTCTACAATGAGCAGTTCTTC. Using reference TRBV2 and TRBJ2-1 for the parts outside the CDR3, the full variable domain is EPEVTQTPSHQVTQMGQEVILRCVPISNHLYFYWYRQILGQKVEFLVSFYNNEISEKSEIFDDQFSVERPDGSNFTLKIRSTKLEDSAMYFCASSPRSLYNEQFFGPGTRLTVL.

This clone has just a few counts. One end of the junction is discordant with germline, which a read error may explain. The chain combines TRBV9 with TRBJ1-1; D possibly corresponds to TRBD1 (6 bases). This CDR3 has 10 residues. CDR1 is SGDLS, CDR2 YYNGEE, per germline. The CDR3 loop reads CASKGGILLF. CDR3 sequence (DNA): TGTGCCAGCAAGGGGGGCATTTTACTCTTT.

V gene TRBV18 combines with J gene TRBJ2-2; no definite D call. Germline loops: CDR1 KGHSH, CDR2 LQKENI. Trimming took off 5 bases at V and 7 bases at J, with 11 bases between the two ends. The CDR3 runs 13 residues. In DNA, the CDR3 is TGTGCCAGCTCAGAACAAGGTGGCGGGGAGCTGTTTTTT. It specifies CASSEQGGGELFF.

The CDR3 reads CASSVVSGGDEQFF. In DNA, the CDR3 is TGTGCCAGCAGCGTAGTCTCTGGGGGGGATGAGCAGTTCTTC. The chain links TRBV9 to TRBJ2-1; 7 nucleotides match TRBD2. Germline V lookup: CDR1 SGDLS, CDR2 YYNGEE. The CDR3 consists of 14 residues. V dropped 0 bases and J dropped 8; count of bases not matched to a gene: 5.

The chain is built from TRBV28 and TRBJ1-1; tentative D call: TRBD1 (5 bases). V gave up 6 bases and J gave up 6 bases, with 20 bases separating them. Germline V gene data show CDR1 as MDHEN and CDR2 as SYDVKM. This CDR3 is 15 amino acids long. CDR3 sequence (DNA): TGTGCCAGCAGCGCGAATGGGGGGGGTACCCCTGAAGCTTTCTTT. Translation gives CASSANGGGTPEAFF.

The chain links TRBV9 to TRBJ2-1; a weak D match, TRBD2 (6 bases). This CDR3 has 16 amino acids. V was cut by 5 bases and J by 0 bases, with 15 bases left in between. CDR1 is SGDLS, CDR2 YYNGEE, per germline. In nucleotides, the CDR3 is TGTGCCAGCAGTACCTATGCGGGGAGCTCCTACAATGAGCAGTTCTTC. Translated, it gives CASSTYAGSSYNEQFF. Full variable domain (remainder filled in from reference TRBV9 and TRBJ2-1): DSGVTQTPKHLITATGQRVTLRCSPRSGDLSVYWYQQSLDQGLQFLIQYYNGEERAKGNILERFSAQQFPDLHSELNLSSLELGDSALYFCASSTYAGSSYNEQFFGPGTRLTVL.

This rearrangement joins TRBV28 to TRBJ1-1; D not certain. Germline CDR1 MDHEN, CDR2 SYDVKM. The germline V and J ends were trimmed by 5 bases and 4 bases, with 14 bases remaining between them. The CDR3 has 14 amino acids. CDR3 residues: CASSPDGLGTEAFF. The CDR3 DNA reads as TGTGCCAGCAGTCCTGACGGCTTGGGCACTGAAGCTTTCTTT.

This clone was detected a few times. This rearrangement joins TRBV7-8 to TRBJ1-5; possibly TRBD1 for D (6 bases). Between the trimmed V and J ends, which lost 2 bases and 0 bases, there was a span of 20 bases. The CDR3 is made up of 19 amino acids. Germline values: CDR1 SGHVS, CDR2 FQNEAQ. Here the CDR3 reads CASSLFTGRGVFSNQPQHF. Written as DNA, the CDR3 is TGTGCCAGCAGCTTATTTACAGGGCGAGGGGTATTTAGCAATCAGCCCCAGCATTTT.

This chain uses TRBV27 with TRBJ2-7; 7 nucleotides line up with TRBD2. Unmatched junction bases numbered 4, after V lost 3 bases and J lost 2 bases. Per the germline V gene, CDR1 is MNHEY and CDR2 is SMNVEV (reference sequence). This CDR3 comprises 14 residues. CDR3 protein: CASSLSGRAYEQYF. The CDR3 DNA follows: TGTGCCAGCAGTTTGAGTGGGAGGGCCTACGAGCAGTACTTC.